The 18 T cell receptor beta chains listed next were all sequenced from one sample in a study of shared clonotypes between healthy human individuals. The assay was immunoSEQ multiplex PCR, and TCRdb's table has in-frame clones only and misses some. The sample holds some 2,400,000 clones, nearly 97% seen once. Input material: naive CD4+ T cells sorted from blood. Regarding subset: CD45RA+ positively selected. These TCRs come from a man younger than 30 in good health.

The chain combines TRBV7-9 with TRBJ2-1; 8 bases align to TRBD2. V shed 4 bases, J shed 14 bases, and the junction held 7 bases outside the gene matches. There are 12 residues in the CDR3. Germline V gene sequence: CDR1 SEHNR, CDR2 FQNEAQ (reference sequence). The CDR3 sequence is CASSSPGGPEFF. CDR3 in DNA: TGTGCCAGCAGCTCGCCGGGGGGGCCCGAGTTCTTC.

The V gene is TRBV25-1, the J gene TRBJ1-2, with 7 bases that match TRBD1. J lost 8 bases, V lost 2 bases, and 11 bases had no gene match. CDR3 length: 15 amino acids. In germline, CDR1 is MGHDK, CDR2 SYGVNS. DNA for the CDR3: TGTGCCAGCAGTGAAAGAAGGGGGCTTTTGGACGGCTACACCTTC. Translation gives CASSERRGLLDGYTF.

CDR3 in DNA: TGTGCCAGCAGCTCCCTGGCGCTAGCGGGAGACAGGGGCAATGAGCAGTTCTTC. It translates to CASSSLALAGDRGNEQFF. The chain has TRBV7-9 and TRBJ2-1, with TRBD2 matching 10 bases. There are 18 residues in the CDR3. V was clipped by 4 bases and J by 6 bases; unmatched bases: 15. Germline CDR1 SEHNR, CDR2 FQNEAQ (reference sequence). Drawing the rest from reference TRBV7-9 and TRBJ2-1, the complete variable domain is DTGVSQNPRHKITKRGQNVTFRCDPISEHNRLYWYRQTLGQGPEFLTYFQNEAQLEKSRLLSDRFSAERPKGSFSTLEIQRTEQGDSAMYLCASSSLALAGDRGNEQFFGPGTRLTVL.

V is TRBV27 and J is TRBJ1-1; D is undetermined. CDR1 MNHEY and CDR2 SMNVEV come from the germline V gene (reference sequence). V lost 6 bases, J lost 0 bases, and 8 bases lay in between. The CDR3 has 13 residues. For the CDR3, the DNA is TGTGCCAGCAGAAGGGTTATGAACACTGAAGCTTTCTTT. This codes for CASRRVMNTEAFF.

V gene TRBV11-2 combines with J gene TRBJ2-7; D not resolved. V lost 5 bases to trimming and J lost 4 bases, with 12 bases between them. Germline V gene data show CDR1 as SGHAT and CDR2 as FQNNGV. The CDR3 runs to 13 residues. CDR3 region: CASSPGQKYEQYF. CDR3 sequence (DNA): TGTGCCAGCAGCCCCGGGCAAAAATACGAGCAGTACTTC. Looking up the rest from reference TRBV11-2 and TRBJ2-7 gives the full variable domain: EAGVAQSPRYKIIEKRQSVAFWCNPISGHATLYWYQQILGQGPKLLIQFQNNGVVDDSQLPKDRFSAERLKGVDSTLKIQPAKLEDSAVYLCASSPGQKYEQYFGPGTRLTVT.

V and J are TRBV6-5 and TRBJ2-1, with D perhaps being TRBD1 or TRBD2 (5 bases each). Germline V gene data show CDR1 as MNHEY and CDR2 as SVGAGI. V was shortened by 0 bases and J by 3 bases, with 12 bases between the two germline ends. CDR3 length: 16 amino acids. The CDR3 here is CASSYSRQGVYNEQFF. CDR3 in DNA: TGTGCCAGCAGTTACTCGCGGCAGGGAGTCTACAATGAGCAGTTCTTC.

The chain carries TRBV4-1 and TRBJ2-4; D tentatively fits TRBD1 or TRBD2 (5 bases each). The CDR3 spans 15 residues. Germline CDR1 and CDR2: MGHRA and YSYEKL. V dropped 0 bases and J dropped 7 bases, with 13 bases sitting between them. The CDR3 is CASSQDGWGGNIQYF. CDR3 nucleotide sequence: TGCGCCAGCAGCCAAGATGGGTGGGGCGGGAACATTCAGTACTTC.

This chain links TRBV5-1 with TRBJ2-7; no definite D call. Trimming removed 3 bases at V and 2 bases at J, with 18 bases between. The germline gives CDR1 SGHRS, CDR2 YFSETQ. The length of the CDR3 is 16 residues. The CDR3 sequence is CASSWVTQYSTYEQYF. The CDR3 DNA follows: TGCGCCAGCAGCTGGGTAACACAATACTCTACCTACGAGCAGTACTTC.

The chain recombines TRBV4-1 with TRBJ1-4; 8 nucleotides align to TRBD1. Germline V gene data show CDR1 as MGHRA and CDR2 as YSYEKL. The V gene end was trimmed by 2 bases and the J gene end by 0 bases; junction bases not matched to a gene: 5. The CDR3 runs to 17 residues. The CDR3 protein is CASSQPGQGATNEKLFF. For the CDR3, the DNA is TGCGCCAGCAGCCAACCCGGACAGGGCGCAACTAATGAAAAACTGTTTTTT.

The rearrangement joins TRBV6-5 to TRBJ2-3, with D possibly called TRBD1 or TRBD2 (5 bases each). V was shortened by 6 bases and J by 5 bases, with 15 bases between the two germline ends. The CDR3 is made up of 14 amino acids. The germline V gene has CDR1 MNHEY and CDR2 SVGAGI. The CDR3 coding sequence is TGTGCCAGCAGAGGACCGGGGCAGCGAGATACGCAGTATTTT. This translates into CASRGPGQRDTQYF.

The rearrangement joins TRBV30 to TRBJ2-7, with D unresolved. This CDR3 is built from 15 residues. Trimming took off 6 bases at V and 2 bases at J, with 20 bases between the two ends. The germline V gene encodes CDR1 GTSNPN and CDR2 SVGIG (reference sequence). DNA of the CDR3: TGTGCCTGTCTGGGATTGACTCCTTTTACCTACGAGCAGTACTTC. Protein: CACLGLTPFTYEQYF.

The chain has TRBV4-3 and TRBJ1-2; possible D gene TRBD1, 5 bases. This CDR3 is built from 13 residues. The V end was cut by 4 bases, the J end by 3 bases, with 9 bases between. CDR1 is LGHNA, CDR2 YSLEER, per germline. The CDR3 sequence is CASSPGTHYGYTF. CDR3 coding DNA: TGCGCCAGCAGCCCCGGGACGCACTATGGCTACACCTTC.

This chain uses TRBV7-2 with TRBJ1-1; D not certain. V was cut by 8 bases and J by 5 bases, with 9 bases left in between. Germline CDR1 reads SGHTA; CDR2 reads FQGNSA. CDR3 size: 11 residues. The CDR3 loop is CASVALTEAFF. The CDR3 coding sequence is TGTGCCAGCGTCGCGTTGACTGAAGCTTTCTTT.

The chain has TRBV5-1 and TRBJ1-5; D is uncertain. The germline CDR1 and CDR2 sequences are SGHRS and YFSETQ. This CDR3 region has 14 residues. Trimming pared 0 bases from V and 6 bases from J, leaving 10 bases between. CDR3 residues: CASSLAGPPQPQHF. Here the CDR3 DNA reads TGCGCCAGCAGCTTGGCAGGCCCCCCTCAGCCCCAGCATTTT.

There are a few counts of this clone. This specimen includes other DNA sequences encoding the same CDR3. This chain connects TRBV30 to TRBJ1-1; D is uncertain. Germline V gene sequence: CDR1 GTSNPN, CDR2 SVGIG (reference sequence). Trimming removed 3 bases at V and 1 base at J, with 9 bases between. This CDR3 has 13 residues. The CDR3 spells CAWRGSGNTEAFF. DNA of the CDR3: TGTGCCTGGAGGGGCTCGGGGAACACTGAAGCTTTCTTT. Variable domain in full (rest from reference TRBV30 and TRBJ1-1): SQTIHQWPATLVQPVGSPLSLECTVEGTSNPNLYWYRQAAGRGLQLLFYSVGIGQISSEVPQNLSASRPQDRQFILSSKKLLLSDSGFYLCAWRGSGNTEAFFGQGTRLTVV.

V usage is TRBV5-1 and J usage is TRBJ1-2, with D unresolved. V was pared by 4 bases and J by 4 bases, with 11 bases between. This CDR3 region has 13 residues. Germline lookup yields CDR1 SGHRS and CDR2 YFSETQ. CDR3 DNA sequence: TGCGCCAGCAGCAGGGAGAGGACCTATGGCTACACCTTC. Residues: CASSRERTYGYTF.

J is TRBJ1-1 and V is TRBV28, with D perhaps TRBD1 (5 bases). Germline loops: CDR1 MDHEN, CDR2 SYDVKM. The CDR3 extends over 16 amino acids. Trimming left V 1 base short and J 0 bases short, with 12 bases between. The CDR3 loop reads CASSLLPGFMNTEAFF. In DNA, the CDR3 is TGTGCCAGCAGTTTATTGCCAGGGTTTATGAACACTGAAGCTTTCTTT.

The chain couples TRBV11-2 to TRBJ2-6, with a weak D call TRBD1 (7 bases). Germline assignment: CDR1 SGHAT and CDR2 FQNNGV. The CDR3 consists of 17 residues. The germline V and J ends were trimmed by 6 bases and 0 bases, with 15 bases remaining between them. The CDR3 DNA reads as TGTGCCAGCAGGGGCGGGACAGCGAGCTCTGGGGCCAACGTCCTGACTTTC. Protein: CASRGGTASSGANVLTF.